This T cell receptor beta chain was observed in a study of blood T cell repertoires in COVID-19. The protocol was immunoSEQ multiplex PCR, while the TCRdb copy is restricted to in-frame clones and leaves out a portion. The table lists fewer than 250,000 clones, about 88% of them singletons. The sample taken for sequencing was peripheral blood. The source of this sequence is a human donor in a cohort sampled during active COVID-19.

CDR3 sequence reads: CAIRGQGADTQYF. Written as DNA, the CDR3 is TGTGCCATCAGGGGACAGGGCGCAGATACGCAGTATTTT. This chain connects TRBV10-3 to TRBJ2-3; 9 bases fit TRBD1. Germline V gene data show CDR1 as ENHRY and CDR2 as SYGVKD. V shed 6 bases and J 4 bases; nucleotides not matched to a gene: 2. The CDR3 spans 13 residues.